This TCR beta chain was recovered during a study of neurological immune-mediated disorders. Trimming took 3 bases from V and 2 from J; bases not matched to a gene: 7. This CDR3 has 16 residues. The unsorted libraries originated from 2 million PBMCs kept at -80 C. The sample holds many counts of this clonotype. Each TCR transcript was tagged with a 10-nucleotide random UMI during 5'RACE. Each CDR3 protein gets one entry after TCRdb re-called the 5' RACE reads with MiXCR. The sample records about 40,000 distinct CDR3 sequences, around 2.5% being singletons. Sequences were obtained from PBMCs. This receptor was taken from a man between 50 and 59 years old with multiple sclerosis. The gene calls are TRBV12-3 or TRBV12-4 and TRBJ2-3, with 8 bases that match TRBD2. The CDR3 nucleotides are TGTGCCAGCAGTTTTTCTGGCGGGGGGAACACAGATACGCAGTATTTT. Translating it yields CASSFSGGGNTDTQYF.